Listed here are 15 T cell receptor beta chains from one sample, sequenced in a study of cytomegalovirus exposure and HLA in healthy donors. Libraries were prepared by immunoSEQ multiplex PCR; TCRdb keeps only in-frame clonotypes and omits some of them. This table has about 150,000 clones, 87% appearing once. Sequencing was performed on PBMCs. The receptors come from a man aged 18-30 years in good health and CMV-seropositive.

The chain carries TRBV11-3 and TRBJ2-2; 9 bases map to TRBD2. J gave up 1 base and V 3 bases, and 0 bases lay outside the gene matches. The V gene's germline CDR1 is SGHNT and CDR2 YENEEA. This CDR3 is built from 15 residues. In DNA, the CDR3 is TGTGCCAGCAGCTTGACTAGCGGGAACACCGGGGAGCTGTTTTTT. This gives the protein CASSLTSGNTGELFF.

In this sample, this clone turned up a few times. V gene TRBV7-8 combines with J gene TRBJ1-2; D is undetermined. The CDR3 contains 14 residues. V lost 4 bases to trimming and J lost 7 bases, with 16 bases between them. From germline, CDR1 is SGHVS and CDR2 FQNEAQ. The CDR3: CASSSTGQVSGYTF. CDR3 in DNA: TGTGCCAGCAGCTCCACCGGTCAGGTCTCTGGCTACACCTTC.

This chain links TRBV14 with TRBJ2-1; maybe TRBD2 (6 bases). The V gene's germline CDR1 is SGHDN and CDR2 FVKESK. The CDR3 covers 13 residues. Trimming pared 0 bases from V and 14 bases from J, leaving 14 bases between. The CDR3 nucleotides read TGTGCCAGCAGCCAAGATCTGGTTAAGCGGGAGTTCTTC. Protein product: CASSQDLVKREFF. The variable domain in full, with the rest retrieved from reference TRBV14 and TRBJ2-1, is EAGVTQFPSHSVIEKGQTVTLRCDPISGHDNLYWYRRVMGKEIKFLLHFVKESKQDESGMPNNRFLAERTGGTYSTLKVQPAELEDSGVYFCASSQDLVKREFFGPGTRLTVL.

The chain joins TRBV30 to TRBJ1-1, with D perhaps matching TRBD1 (6 bases). The V end was cut by 5 bases, the J end by 1 base, with 11 bases between. The CDR3 sequence is 13 residues long. Germline CDR1 GTSNPN, CDR2 SVGIG (reference sequence). This chain's CDR3 is CAWQGRTNTEAFF. CDR3 in DNA: TGTGCCTGGCAGGGGCGGACGAACACTGAAGCTTTCTTT.

This clone was counted once. The rearrangement joins TRBV5-4 to TRBJ1-1; unclear D gene. From germline, CDR1 is SGHNT and CDR2 YYREEE (reference sequence). The V and J ends lost 4 bases and 7 bases respectively, with 14 bases between them. The CDR3 is made up of 13 amino acids. CDR3 loop: CASSLPQTLEAFF. The CDR3 region has the DNA TGTGCCAGCAGCCTACCACAGACCCTTGAAGCTTTCTTT.

This rearrangement joins TRBV7-9 to TRBJ2-7; 8 bases are a match to TRBD2. The CDR3 covers 17 residues. Germline assignment: CDR1 SEHNR and CDR2 FQNEAQ (reference sequence). V trimming: 5 bases; J trimming: 0 bases; junction bases outside the gene matches: 12. In DNA, the CDR3 is TGTGCCAGCAGCCTTGACTCGGGCGGGGGGAGCTCCTACGAGCAGTACTTC. The encoded protein is CASSLDSGGGSSYEQYF.

This clone was detected only once. V is TRBV15 and J is TRBJ1-1; D perhaps matches TRBD1 (5 bases). The length of the CDR3 is 15 residues. The V gene's germline CDR1 is LNHNV and CDR2 YYDKDF (reference sequence). V was trimmed by 2 bases and J by 0 bases, leaving 10 bases between them. The CDR3 nucleotides read TGTGCCACCAGCAGATCGGCGGGGGTGAACACTGAAGCTTTCTTT. Amino acids: CATSRSAGVNTEAFF.

This chain joins TRBV10-3 and TRBJ2-5; 9 bases fit TRBD2. The V gene's germline CDR1 is ENHRY and CDR2 SYGVKD. This CDR3 region has 15 residues. Trimming removed 6 bases from V and 5 bases from J; junction bases left unmatched: 10. The CDR3 DNA follows: TGTGCCATCAGCATGGGACTAGCAGGTGGTGAGACCCAGTACTTC. It encodes CAISMGLAGGETQYF.

This rearrangement joins TRBV4-1 to TRBJ1-6, with TRBD1 as a possible D gene (5 bases). The CDR3 is 13 residues long. Germline CDR1 MGHRA, CDR2 YSYEKL. Trimming cost V 4 bases and J 10 bases, with 11 bases left between them. The CDR3 nucleotides read TGCGCCAGCAGCCCTCCAGGGAAATCACCCCTCCACTTT. It is translated as CASSPPGKSPLHF.

This chain joins TRBV7-6 and TRBJ2-7; the match to TRBD2 covers 7 bases. J lost 4 bases, V lost 5 bases, and 8 bases had no gene match. The CDR3 length is 14 residues. Germline-derived CDR1 and CDR2 are SGHVS and FNYEAQ. CDR3 sequence: CASSPRMGGYEQYF. As DNA, the CDR3 is TGTGCCAGCAGCCCTCGAATGGGGGGGTACGAGCAGTACTTC.

This clone was counted a single time. V usage is TRBV10-1 and J usage is TRBJ2-7; the match to TRBD2 covers 7 bases. The CDR3 is 15 residues long. The junction had 17 bases not matched to a gene; V was cut back by 10 bases and J by 5 bases. Germline-derived CDR1 and CDR2 are WNHNN and SYGVQD (reference sequence). Here the CDR3 DNA reads TGCGCCACAACCGATGGAGCAGCGGGGACCAACGAGCAGTACTTC. It is translated as CATTDGAAGTNEQYF.

The chain has TRBV5-1 and TRBJ2-2; TRBD1 matches 8 bases. Trimming removed 4 bases from V and 5 bases from J; junction bases left unmatched: 10. Germline lookup yields CDR1 SGHRS and CDR2 YFSETQ. The CDR3 sequence is 16 residues long. The CDR3 nucleotides are TGCGCCAGCAGCCCTCCAGGGGGCCTTAAAACCGGGGAGCTGTTTTTT. Translated: CASSPPGGLKTGELFF. Full variable domain (remainder filled in from reference TRBV5-1 and TRBJ2-2): KAGVTQTPRYLIKTRGQQVTLSCSPISGHRSVSWYQQTPGQGLQFLFEYFSETQRNKGNFPGRFSGRQFSNSRSEMNVSTLELGDSALYLCASSPPGGLKTGELFFGEGSRLTVL.

The V call is TRBV7-9, the J call TRBJ2-3; 9 nucleotides match TRBD1. CDR3 length: 16 amino acids. Looked up from germline, CDR1 is SEHNR and CDR2 is FQNEAQ (reference sequence). With V trimmed by 4 bases and J by 2 bases, 7 bases remained unmatched. As DNA, the CDR3 is TGTGCCAGCAGCTCCTCCGGGACAGGGTACACAGATACGCAGTATTTT. This codes for CASSSSGTGYTDTQYF.

Only a few counts were recorded for this clone. V is TRBV6-5 and J is TRBJ1-2; D gene unclear. Germline loops: CDR1 MNHEY, CDR2 SVGAGI. V was pared by 5 bases and J by 5 bases, with 15 bases between. The CDR3 contains 14 residues. In nucleotides, the CDR3 is TGTGCCAGCAGTCGGGCCCTAGGAGGATATGGCTACACCTTC. Protein product: CASSRALGGYGYTF.

The chain recombines TRBV7-3 with TRBJ2-1; 10 bases map to TRBD2. CDR1 SGHTA and CDR2 FQGTGA come from the germline V gene. The junction had 8 bases not matched to a gene; V was cut back by 3 bases and J by 6 bases. The CDR3 is 16 amino acids. CDR3: CASSFASGGASNEQFF. The CDR3 nucleotides read TGTGCCAGCAGCTTTGCGAGCGGGGGGGCCTCCAATGAGCAGTTCTTC.